These T cell receptor beta chains were read from a single sample in a study of blood T cells in healthy people across ages. Via MiXCR, TCRdb re-called the 5' RACE reads, giving one row per CDR3 protein. This sample has roughly 730,000 distinct CDR3 sequences, with around 50% found just once. Sequenced input: blood. The receptors originated from a man aged 35 to 55 in good health. CDR3s leave out the opening cysteine and the closing phenylalanine or tryptophan.

TRBV24-1 ATSDFTGRETQY
TRBV7-7 ASSLTISEATERY
TRBV20-1 SARDRDRVRYGYT
TRBV7-2 ASSLATGTTYNEQF
TRBV27 ASSSRKQGNYGYT
TRBV5-1 ASSLADGLNGYT
TRBV28 ASVSGTGVVGSGANVLT
TRBV29-1 SVENVVGGEQY
TRBV4-1 ASSQFQGQETQY
TRBV5-1 ASSLVGHSGANVLT
TRBV5-1 ASSFDIQTGEKLF
TRBV9 ASSDITSGKADTQY
TRBV12-3/TRBV12-4 ASSFGGPDFWTGANVLT
TRBV6-6 ASSYSPIGGNTEAF
TRBV21-1 ASSKAGAHLYGYT
TRBV2 ASSEGRAGKAF
TRBV11-3 ASSSSRDTQY
TRBV13 ASSLKLAYSTDTQY
TRBV2 ASSALAGSHEQY
TRBV7-9 ASSSTGGGSGTDTQY
TRBV4-1 ASSQDFAGRTDTQY
TRBV27 ASSFPDRLNSYNEQY
TRBV10-3 AISERQFSNQPQH
TRBV7-9 ASSLWGYEQY
TRBV11-2 ASSLTGTAYNEQF
TRBV7-3 ASSIQTGSSWEQY
TRBV6-2/TRBV6-3 ASMKTVTYNSPLH
TRBV15 ATLDRPFSNQPQH
TRBV7-2 ASSFTDDRVSYGYT
TRBV20-1 SANNLGDQVNEQY
TRBV7-9 ASSLAVGSRGAVLF
TRBV7-3 ASSYTPPGPSSGANVLT
TRBV12-5 ASGFRAPIRAQPQH
TRBV7-9 ASSLTGPRSGANVLT
TRBV7-2 ASSLMGTGAYEQY
TRBV12-3/TRBV12-4 ASRPPGTNNEQY
TRBV9 ASSCGTDTQY
TRBV29-1 SVVRGGDREAF
TRBV29-1 SVDLPGGIAGRGSYNEQF
TRBV6-6 ASSYQGTSQMGDTQY